These 5 T cell receptor beta chains share one sample of origin, sequenced in a study of cytomegalovirus exposure and HLA in healthy donors. PCR was performed using 60 Vbeta and 13 Jbeta primers. Profiling relied on immunoSEQ multiplex PCR, and the TCRdb table lists in-frame clones only, not all of them. The top ten clones hold over 2.5% of a sample with around 170,000 clones, about four fifths of them seen once. What was sequenced was PBMCs. The receptor set was obtained from a woman aged 45-65 years in good health and CMV-seropositive.

V gene TRBV7-2 combines with J gene TRBJ1-1; no clear D gene. V lost 6 bases and J 0 bases, leaving 8 bases between the germline ends. The CDR3 length is 13 residues. Germline V gene sequence: CDR1 SGHTA, CDR2 FQGNSA. The CDR3 sequence is CASRTDLNTEAFF. The DNA for the CDR3 is TGTGCCAGCAGAACAGATTTGAACACTGAAGCTTTCTTT.

This clone was seen a handful of times. The chain employs TRBV5-1 and TRBJ1-4; D perhaps matches TRBD1 (5 bases). The CDR3 loop spans 12 amino acids. The V end was cut by 1 base, the J end by 7 bases, with 5 bases between. Germline CDR1 SGHRS, CDR2 YFSETQ. CDR3 protein: CASSLQGEKLFF. CDR3 nucleotides: TGCGCCAGCAGCTTGCAGGGTGAAAAACTGTTTTTT.

This chain uses TRBV19 with TRBJ1-4; weak D call: TRBD1 (5 bases). Between the trimmed V and J ends, which lost 7 bases and 3 bases, there was a span of 9 bases. CDR3 length: 13 residues. The germline V gene has CDR1 LNHDA and CDR2 SQIVND (reference sequence). The CDR3 loop is CASMAGPNEKLFF. The CDR3, as DNA: TGTGCCAGTATGGCGGGACCTAATGAAAAACTGTTTTTT.

V gene TRBV2 combines with J gene TRBJ1-4; 8 bases line up with TRBD1. CDR3 length equals 16 residues. CDR1 is SNHLY, CDR2 FYNNEI, per germline. Germline trimming cut 5 bases from V and 4 bases from J; bases unmatched to any gene: 9. CDR3: CASSIGQGNINEKLFF. CDR3 coding DNA: TGTGCCAGCAGTATAGGACAGGGTAACATTAATGAAAAACTGTTTTTT.

This chain uses TRBV7-6 with TRBJ2-7; weak D call: TRBD2 (6 bases). The CDR3 is 15 residues long. V was cut by 1 base and J by 0 bases, with 10 bases left in between. Germline V gene sequence: CDR1 SGHVS, CDR2 FNYEAQ. In DNA, the CDR3 is TGTGCCAGCAGCTTAGAGGAGGGGAGCTCCTACGAGCAGTACTTC. Protein sequence: CASSLEEGSSYEQYF.